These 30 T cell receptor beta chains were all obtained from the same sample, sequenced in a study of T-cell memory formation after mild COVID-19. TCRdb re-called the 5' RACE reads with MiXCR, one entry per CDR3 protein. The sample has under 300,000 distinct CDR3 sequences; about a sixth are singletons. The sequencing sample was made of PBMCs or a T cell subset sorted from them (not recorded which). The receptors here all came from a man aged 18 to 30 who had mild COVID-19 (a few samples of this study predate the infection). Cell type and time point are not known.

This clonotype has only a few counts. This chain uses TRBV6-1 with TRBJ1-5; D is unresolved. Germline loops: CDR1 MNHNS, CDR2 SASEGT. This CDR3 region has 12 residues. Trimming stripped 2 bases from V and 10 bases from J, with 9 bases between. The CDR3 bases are TGTGCCAGCAGTGAATTGCGGCGTCCCCAGCATTTT. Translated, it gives CASSELRRPQHF.

The CDR3 loop is CASSSSGTGHEKLFF. The CDR3 nucleotides are TGTGCCAGCAGTAGTTCCGGGACAGGGCATGAAAAACTGTTTTTT. V usage is TRBV6-5 and J usage is TRBJ1-4; 9 bases match TRBD1. Unmatched junction bases numbered 7, after V lost 5 bases and J lost 6 bases. Germline CDR1 is MNHEY and CDR2 is SVGAGI. CDR3 length: 15 amino acids.

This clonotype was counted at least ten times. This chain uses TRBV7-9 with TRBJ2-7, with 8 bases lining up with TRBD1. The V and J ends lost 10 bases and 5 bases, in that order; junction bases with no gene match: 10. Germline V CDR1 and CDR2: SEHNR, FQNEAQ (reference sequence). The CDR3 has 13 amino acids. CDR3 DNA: TGTGCCACCGGGGTTTCAGGGGGCGACGAGCAGTACGTC. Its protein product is CATGVSGGDEQYV.

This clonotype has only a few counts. This CDR3 is CSARDTSAEGTGELFF. Here the CDR3 DNA reads TGCAGTGCTAGAGATACTAGCGCGGAGGGCACCGGGGAGCTGTTTTTT. The genes are TRBV20-1 and TRBJ2-2; 7 nucleotides agree with TRBD2. The CDR3 covers 16 residues. V gave up 0 bases and J gave up 4 bases; unmatched junction bases: 8. CDR1 and CDR2 from the germline V gene are DFQATT and SNEGSKA (reference sequence).

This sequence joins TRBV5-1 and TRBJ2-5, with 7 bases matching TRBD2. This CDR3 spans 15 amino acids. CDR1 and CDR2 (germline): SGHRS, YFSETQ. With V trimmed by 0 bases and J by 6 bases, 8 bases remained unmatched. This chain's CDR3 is CASSLDGGGRKTQYF. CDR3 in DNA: TGCGCCAGCAGCTTGGATGGCGGGGGTAGGAAGACCCAGTACTTC. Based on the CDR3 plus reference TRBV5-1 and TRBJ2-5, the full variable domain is KAGVTQTPRYLIKTRGQQVTLSCSPISGHRSVSWYQQTPGQGLQFLFEYFSETQRNKGNFPGRFSGRQFSNSRSEMNVSTLELGDSALYLCASSLDGGGRKTQYFGPGTRLLVL.

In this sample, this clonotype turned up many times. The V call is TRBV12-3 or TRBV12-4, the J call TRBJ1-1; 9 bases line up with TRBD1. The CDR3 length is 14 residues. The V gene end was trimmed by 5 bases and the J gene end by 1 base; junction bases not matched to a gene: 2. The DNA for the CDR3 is TGTGCCAGCAGTGTACAGGGGGCGAACACTGAAGCTTTCTTT. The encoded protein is CASSVQGANTEAFF.

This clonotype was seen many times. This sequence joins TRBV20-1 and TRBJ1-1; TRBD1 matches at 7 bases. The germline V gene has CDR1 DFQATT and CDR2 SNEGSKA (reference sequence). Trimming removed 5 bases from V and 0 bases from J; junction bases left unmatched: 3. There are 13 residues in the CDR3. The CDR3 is CSARQGLNTEAFF. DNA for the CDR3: TGCAGTGCTCGACAGGGATTGAACACTGAAGCTTTCTTT.

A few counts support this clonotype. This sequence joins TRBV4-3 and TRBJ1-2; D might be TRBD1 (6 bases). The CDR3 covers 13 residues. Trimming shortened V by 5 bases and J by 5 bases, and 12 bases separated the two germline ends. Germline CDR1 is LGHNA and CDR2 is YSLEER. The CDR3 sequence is CASSYRQEYGYTF. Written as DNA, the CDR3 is TGCGCCAGCAGCTACCGACAGGAATATGGCTACACCTTC.

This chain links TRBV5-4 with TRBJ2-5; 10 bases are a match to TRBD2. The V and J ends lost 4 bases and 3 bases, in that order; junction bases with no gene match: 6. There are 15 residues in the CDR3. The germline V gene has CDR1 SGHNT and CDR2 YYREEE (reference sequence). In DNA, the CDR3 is TGTGCCAGCAGCCGAGGCACTAGCGGGGAAGAGACCCAGTACTTC. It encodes CASSRGTSGEETQYF.

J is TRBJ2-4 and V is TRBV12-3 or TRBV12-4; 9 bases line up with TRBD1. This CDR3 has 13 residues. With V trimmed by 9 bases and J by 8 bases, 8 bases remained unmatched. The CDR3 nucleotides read TGTGCCAGTAAGACAGGGGGAGGAGACATTCAGTACTTC. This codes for CASKTGGGDIQYF.

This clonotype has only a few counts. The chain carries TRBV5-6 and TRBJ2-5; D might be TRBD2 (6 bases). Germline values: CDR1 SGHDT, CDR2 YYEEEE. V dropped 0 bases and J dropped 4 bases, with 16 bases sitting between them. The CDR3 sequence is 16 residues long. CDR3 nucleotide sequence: TGTGCCAGCAGCTTGGGGGGAGTGTTGGGAGGAGAGACCCAGTACTTC. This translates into CASSLGGVLGGETQYF.

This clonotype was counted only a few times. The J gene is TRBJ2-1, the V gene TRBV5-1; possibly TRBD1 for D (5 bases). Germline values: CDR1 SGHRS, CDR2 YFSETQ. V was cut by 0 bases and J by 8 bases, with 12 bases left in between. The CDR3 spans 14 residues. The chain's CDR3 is CASSLAREGDEQFF. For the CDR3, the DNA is TGCGCCAGCAGCTTGGCCAGGGAAGGCGATGAGCAGTTCTTC.

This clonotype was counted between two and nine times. The CDR3 region is CAWSRVAIDTQYF. CDR3 nucleotide sequence: TGTGCCTGGAGTAGGGTAGCGATCGATACGCAGTATTTT. This chain links TRBV30 with TRBJ2-3; D may be TRBD2 (5 bases). Germline V lookup: CDR1 GTSNPN, CDR2 SVGIG (reference sequence). This CDR3 spans 13 amino acids. Trimming took 2 bases from V and 6 from J, leaving 12 bases between them.

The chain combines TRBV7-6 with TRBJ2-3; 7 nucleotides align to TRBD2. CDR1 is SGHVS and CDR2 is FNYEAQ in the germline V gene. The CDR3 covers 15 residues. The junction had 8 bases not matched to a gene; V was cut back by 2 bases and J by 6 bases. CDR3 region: CASSLIAGPEDTQYF. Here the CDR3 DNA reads TGTGCCAGCAGCTTAATAGCGGGCCCGGAGGATACGCAGTATTTT. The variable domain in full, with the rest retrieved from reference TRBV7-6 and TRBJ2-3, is GAGVSQSPRYKVTKRGQDVALRCDPISGHVSLYWYRQALGQGPEFLTYFNYEAQQDKSGLPNDRFSAERPEGSISTLTIQRTEQRDSAMYRCASSLIAGPEDTQYFGPGTRLTVL.

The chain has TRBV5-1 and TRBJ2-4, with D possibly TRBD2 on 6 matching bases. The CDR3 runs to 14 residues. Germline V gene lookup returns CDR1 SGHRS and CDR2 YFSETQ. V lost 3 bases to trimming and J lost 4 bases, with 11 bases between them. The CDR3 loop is CASSSGVRKNIQYF. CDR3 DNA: TGCGCCAGCAGCTCGGGGGTAAGAAAAAACATTCAGTACTTC.

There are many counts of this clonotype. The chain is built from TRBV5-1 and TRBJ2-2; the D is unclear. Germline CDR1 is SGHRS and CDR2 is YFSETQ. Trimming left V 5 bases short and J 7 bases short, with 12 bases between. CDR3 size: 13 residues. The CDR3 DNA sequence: TGCGCCAGCAGACCGGACCCCATCGGGGAGCTGTTTTTT. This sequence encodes CASRPDPIGELFF.

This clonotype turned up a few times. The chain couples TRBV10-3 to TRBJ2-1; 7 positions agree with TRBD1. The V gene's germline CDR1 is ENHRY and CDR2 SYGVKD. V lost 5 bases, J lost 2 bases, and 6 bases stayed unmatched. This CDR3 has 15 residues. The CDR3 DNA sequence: TGTGCCATCAGTCGGACAGGATTAACCTACAATGAGCAGTTCTTC. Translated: CAISRTGLTYNEQFF.

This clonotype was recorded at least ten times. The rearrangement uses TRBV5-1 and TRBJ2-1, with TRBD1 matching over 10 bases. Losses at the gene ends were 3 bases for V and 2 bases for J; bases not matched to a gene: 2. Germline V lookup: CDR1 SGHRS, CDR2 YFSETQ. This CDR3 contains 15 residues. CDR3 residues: CASSSGTGAYNEQFF. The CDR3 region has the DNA TGCGCCAGCAGCTCCGGGACAGGGGCCTACAATGAGCAGTTCTTC.

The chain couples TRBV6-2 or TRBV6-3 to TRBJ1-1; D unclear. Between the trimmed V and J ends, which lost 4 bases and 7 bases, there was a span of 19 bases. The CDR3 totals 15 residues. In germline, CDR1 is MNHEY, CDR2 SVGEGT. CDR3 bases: TGTGCCAGCAGTTTTCGAAACTATAACAGAAATGAAGCTTTCTTT. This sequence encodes CASSFRNYNRNEAFF.

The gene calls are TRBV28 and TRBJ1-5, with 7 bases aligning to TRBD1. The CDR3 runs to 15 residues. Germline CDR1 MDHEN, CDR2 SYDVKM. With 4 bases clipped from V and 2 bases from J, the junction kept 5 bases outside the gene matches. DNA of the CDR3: TGTGCCAGCAGTTCCCAGACAGGGCGCAATCAGCCCCAGCATTTT. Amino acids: CASSSQTGRNQPQHF.

The CDR3 DNA reads as TGTGCCAGTAGATACAACTATGGCTACACCTTC. Amino acids: CASRYNYGYTF. The chain couples TRBV19 to TRBJ1-2; D not certain. The germline gives CDR1 LNHDA, CDR2 SQIVND (reference sequence). V gave up 6 bases and J gave up 2 bases, with 4 bases separating them. CDR3 length: 11 residues. The full variable domain, rest sourced from reference TRBV19 and TRBJ1-2, is DGGITQSPKYLFRKEGQNVTLSCEQNLNHDAMYWYRQDPGQGLRLIYYSQIVNDFQKGDIAEGYSVSREKKESFPLTVTSAQKNPTAFYLCASRYNYGYTFGSGTRLTVV.

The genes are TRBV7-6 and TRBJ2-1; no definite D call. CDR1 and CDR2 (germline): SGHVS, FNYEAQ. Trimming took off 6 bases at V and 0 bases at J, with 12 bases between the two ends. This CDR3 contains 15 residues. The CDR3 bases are TGTGCCAGCAGTCACCAGGAGAGCTCCTACAATGAGCAGTTCTTC. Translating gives CASSHQESSYNEQFF.

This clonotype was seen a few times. This CDR3 reads CASSFNDRNYGYTF. The CDR3 DNA sequence: TGTGCCAGCAGCTTTAACGACAGAAACTATGGCTACACCTTC. The chain employs TRBV7-9 and TRBJ1-2; tentatively, D is TRBD1 (5 bases). The CDR3 runs 14 residues. Trimming removed 3 bases at V and 2 bases at J, with 10 bases between. Germline CDR1 reads SEHNR; CDR2 reads FQNEAQ (reference sequence).

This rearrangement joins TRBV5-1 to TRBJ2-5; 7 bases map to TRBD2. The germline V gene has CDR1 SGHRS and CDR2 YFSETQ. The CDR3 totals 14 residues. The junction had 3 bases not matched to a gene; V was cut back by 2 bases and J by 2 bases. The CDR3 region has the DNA TGCGCCAGCAGCTTTAGGACTAGTCAAGAGACCCAGTACTTC. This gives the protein CASSFRTSQETQYF.

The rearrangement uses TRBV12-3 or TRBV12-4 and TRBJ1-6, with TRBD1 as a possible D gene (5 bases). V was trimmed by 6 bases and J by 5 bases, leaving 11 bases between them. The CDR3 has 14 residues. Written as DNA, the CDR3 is TGTGCCAGCAGCTCCGGGGCTAATAATTCACCCCTCCACTTT. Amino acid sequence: CASSSGANNSPLHF.

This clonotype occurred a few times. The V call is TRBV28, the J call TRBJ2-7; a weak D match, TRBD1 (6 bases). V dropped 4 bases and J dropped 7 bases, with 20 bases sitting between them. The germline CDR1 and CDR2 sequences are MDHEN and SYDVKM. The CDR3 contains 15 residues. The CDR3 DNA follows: TGTGCCAGCAGTTCCTCCGGGGCAGGGGTCGAAGAGCAGTACTTC. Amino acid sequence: CASSSSGAGVEEQYF. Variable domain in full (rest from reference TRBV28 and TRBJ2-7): DVKVTQSSRYLVKRTGEKVFLECVQDMDHENMFWYRQDPGLGLRLIYFSYDVKMKEKGDIPEGYSVSREKKERFSLILESASTNQTSMYLCASSSSGAGVEEQYFGPGTRLTVT.

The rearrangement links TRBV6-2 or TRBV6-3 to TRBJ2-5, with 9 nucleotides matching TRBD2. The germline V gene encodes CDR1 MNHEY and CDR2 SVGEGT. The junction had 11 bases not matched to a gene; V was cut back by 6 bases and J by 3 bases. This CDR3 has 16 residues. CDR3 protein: CASSSPWLAGKETQYF. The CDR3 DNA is TGTGCCAGCAGCTCACCCTGGCTAGCGGGGAAAGAGACCCAGTACTTC.

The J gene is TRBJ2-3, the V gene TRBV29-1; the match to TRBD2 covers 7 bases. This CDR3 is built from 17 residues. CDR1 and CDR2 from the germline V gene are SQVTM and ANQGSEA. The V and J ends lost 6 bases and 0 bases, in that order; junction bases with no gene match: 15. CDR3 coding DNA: TGCAGCGTCCGACTAGCCCCGAACGACTTTAGCACAGATACGCAGTATTTT. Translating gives CSVRLAPNDFSTDTQYF.

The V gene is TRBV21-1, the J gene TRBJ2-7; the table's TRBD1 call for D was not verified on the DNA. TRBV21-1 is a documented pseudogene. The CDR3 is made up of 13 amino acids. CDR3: CASSAGTDYEQYV. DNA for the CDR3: TGTGCCAGCAGCGCCGGGACGGACTACGAGCAGTACGTC.

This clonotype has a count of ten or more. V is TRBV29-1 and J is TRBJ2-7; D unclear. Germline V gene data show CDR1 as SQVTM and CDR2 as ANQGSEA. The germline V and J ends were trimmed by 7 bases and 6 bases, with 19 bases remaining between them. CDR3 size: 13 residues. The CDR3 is CSAGRQESTEQYF. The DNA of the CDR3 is TGCAGCGCTGGGCGACAAGAGTCAACCGAGCAGTACTTC.